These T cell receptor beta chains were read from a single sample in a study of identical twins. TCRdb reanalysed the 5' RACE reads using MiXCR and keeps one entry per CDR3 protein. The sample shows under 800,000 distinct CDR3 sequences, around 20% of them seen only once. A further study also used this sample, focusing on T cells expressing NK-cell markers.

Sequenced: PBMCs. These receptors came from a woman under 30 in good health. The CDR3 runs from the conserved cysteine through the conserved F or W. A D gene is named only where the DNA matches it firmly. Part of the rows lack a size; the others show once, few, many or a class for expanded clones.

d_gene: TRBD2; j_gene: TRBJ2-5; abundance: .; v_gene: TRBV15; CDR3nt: TGTGCCACCAGCACGACTAGCGGGCTCCAAGAGACCCAGTACTTC; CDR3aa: CATSTTSGLQETQYF
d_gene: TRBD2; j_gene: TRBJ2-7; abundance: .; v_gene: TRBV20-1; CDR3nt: TGCAGTGCCCCTCCGGGACTAGGAGCCTACGAGCAGTACTTC; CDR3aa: CSAPPGLGAYEQYF
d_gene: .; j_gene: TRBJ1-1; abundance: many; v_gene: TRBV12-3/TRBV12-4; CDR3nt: TGTGCCAGCAGCCCTAACACTCACACTGAAGCTTTCTTT; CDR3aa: CASSPNTHTEAFF
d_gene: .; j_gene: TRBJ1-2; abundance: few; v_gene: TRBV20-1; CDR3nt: TGCAGTGGTGGTGAAGGGGAAGACTATGGCTACACCTTC; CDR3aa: CSGGEGEDYGYTF
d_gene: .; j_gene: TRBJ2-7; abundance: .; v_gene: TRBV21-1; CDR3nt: TGTGCCAGCAGCAACGGGACTAGCGGGACGGAGCAGTACTTC; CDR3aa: CASSNGTSGTEQYF
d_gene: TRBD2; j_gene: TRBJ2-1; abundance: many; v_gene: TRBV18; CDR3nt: TGTGCCAGCTCACCAGGGACTAGCGGGGCCTACAATGAGCAGTTCTTC; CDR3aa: CASSPGTSGAYNEQFF
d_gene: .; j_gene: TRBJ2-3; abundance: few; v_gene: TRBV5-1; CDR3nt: TGCGCCAGCAGCGAGACCGTGGGACGTCTATCGGGGGGCACAGATACGCAGTATTTT; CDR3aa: CASSETVGRLSGGTDTQYF
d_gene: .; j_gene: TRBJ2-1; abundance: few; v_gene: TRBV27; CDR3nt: TGTGCCAGCAGTTTAACCGGCAGGTGGGATGAGCAGTTCTTC; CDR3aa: CASSLTGRWDEQFF
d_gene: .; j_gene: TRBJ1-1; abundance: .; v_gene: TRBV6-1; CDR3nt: TGTGCCAGCGCGCTAGCCCCACCCGGCAGCCTTTGGGACACTGAAGCTTTCTTT; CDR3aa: CASALAPPGSLWDTEAFF
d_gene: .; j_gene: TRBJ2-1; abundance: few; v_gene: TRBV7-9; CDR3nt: TGTGCCAGCGATGACACCGGGAGCCAATCTGGGTGGTTCTTC; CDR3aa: CASDDTGSQSGWFF
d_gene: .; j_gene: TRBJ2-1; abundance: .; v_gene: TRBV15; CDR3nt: TGTGCCACCAGCAGACAGGGGTCGTACAATGAGCAGTTCTTC; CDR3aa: CATSRQGSYNEQFF
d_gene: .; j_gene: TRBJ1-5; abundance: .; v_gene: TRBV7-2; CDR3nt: TGTGCCAGCAGCACCACCAATAGCAATCAGCCCCAGCATTTT; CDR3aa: CASSTTNSNQPQHF
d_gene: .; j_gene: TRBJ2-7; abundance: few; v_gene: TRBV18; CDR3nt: TGTGCCAGCCGATCCAGGGGAGACGAGCAGTACTTC; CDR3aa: CASRSRGDEQYF
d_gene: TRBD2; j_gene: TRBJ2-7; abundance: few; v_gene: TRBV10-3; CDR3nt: TGTGCCATCAGACCAGCGGGAGAATACGAGCAGTACTTC; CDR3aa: CAIRPAGEYEQYF
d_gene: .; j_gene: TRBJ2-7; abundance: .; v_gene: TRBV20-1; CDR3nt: TGCAGTGCTAGAAAGGCCTCCTACGAGCAGTACTTC; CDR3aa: CSARKASYEQYF
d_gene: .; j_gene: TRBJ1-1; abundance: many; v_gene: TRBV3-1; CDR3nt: TGTGCCAGCAGCCAAGATAAGTCAGCTGAAGCTTTCTTT; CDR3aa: CASSQDKSAEAFF
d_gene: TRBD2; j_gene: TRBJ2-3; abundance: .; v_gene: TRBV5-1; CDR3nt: TGCGCCAGCAGTCCCTTTAGCGGGGGGGCGTCGGATACGCAGTATTTT; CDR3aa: CASSPFSGGASDTQYF
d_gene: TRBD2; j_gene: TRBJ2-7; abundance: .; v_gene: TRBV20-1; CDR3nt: TGCAGTCCCCGCGGGGGTTACGAGCAGTACTTC; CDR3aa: CSPRGGYEQYF
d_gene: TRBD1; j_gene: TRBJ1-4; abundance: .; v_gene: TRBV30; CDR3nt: TGTGCCTGGAGTTACGGACAGGGAGATGAAAAACTGTTTTTT; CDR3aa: CAWSYGQGDEKLFF
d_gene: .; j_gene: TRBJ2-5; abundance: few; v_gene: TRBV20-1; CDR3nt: TGCAGTGCCGGGCGGGGGACACCACAAGAGACCCAGTACTTC; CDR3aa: CSAGRGTPQETQYF
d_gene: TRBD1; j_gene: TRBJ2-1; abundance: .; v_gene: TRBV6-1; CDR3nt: TGTGCCAGCAACCCAAGGACAGGGCGCGGTAATGAGCAGTTCTTC; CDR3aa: CASNPRTGRGNEQFF
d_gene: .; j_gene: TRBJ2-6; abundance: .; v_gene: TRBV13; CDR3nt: TGTGCCAGCAGCTTTGGACAGAGTGGGGCCAACGTCCTGACTTTC; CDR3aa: CASSFGQSGANVLTF
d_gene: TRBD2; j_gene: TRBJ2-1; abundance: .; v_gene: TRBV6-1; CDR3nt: TGTGCCAGCAGTCCCCAAATCCAGACTAGCGGGAGGGCCTACAATGAGCAGTTCTTC; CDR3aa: CASSPQIQTSGRAYNEQFF
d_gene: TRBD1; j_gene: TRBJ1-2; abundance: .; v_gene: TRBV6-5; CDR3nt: TGTGCCAGCAGTTTGTTAACAGGGGGAGGCTACACCTTC; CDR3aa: CASSLLTGGGYTF
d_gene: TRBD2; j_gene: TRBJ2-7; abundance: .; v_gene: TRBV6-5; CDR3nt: TGTGCCAGCAGTTACACAGGACTAGCGGGAATCTACGAGCAGTACTTC; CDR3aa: CASSYTGLAGIYEQYF
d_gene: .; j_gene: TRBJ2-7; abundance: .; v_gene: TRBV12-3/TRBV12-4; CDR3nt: TGTGCCAGCAGTGGGAGGCCTATGTCCTACGAGCAGTACTTC; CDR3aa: CASSGRPMSYEQYF
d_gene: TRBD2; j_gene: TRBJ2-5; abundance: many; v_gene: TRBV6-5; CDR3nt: TGTGCCAGCAGTTCTGGACTAGCAATGAAAGAGACCCAGTACTTC; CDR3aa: CASSSGLAMKETQYF
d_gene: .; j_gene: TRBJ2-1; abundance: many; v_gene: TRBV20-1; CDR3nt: TGCAGTGCGTCCCAAAGCCTATACAATGAGCAGTTCTTC; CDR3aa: CSASQSLYNEQFF
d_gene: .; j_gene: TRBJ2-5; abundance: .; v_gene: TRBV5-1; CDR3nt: TGCGCCAGCAGCCGGGACGTAGAGACCCAGTACTTC; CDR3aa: CASSRDVETQYF
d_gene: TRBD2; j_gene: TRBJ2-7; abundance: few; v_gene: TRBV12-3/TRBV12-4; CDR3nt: TGTGCCAGCAGTCCCCGGACTAGCGTTACCTACGAGCAGTACTTC; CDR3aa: CASSPRTSVTYEQYF
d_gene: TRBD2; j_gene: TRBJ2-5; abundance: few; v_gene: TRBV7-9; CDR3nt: TGTGCCAGCAGCTTAGGCGCTAGCGGGGGTGTCCAAGAGACCCAGTACTTC; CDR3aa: CASSLGASGGVQETQYF
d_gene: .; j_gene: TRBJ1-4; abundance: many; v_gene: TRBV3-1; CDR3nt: TGTGCCAGCAGCCCACAGGCAGGGGTGCGGAAACTGTTTTTT; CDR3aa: CASSPQAGVRKLFF
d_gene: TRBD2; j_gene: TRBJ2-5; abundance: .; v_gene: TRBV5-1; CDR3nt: TGCGCCAGCAGCCGAGCGGGGGGCATGGAGACCCAGTACTTC; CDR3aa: CASSRAGGMETQYF
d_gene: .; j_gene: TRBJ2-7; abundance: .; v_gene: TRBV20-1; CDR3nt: TGCAGTGCTAGAGCCGCCGGACAGCGGGGCGAGCAGTACTTC; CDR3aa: CSARAAGQRGEQYF
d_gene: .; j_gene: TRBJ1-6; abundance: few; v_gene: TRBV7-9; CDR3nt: TGTGCCAGCAGCTTAAAGGATAATTCACCCCTCCACTTT; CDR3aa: CASSLKDNSPLHF
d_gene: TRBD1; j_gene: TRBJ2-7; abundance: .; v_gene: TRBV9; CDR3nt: TGTGCCAGCAGCGTCTCCGGGACAGCCGACGAGCAGTACTTC; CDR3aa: CASSVSGTADEQYF
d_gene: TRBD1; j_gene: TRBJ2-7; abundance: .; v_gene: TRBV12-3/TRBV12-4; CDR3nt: TGTGCCAGCAGAGGGGGGGGACAGGGGAGCTCCTACGAGCAGTACTTC; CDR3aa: CASRGGGQGSSYEQYF
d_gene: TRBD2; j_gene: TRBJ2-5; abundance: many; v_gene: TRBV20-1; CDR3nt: TGCAGTGCTAGGTCGGGGGGAGAGACCCAGTACTTC; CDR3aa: CSARSGGETQYF
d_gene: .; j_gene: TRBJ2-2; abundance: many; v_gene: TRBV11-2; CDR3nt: TGTGCCAGCAGCCCCCGGGACACTCCTACGAACACCGGGGAGCTGTTTTTT; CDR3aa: CASSPRDTPTNTGELFF
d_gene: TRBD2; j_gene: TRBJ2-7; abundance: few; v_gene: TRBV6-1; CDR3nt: TGTGCCAGCAGACGACTAGCGGGAGAGGTCTACGAGCAGTACTTC; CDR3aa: CASRRLAGEVYEQYF
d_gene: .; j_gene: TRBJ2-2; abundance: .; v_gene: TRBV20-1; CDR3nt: TGCTGTGCTAGAGATCTGGTGGCGTGGGCCAACACCGGGGAGCTGTTTTTT; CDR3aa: CCARDLVAWANTGELFF
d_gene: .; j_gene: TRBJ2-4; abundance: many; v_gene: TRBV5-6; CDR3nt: TGTGCCAGCAGCTTGGGACGGGAAAACATTCAGTACTTC; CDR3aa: CASSLGRENIQYF
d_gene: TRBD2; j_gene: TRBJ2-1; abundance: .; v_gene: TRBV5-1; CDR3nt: TGCGCCAGCAGCCAAACTAGCGGGAGCACGAATGAGCAGTTCTTC; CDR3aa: CASSQTSGSTNEQFF
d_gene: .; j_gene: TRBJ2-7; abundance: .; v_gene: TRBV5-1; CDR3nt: TGCGCCAGCAGCTTTACGGGGGTTGAAGAGCAGTACTTC; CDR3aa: CASSFTGVEEQYF
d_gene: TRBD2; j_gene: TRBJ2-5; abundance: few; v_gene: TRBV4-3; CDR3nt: TGCGCCAGCAGCCAAGATTCCGGCGTTAGCGGGAGCAAAGAGACCCAGTACTTC; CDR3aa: CASSQDSGVSGSKETQYF
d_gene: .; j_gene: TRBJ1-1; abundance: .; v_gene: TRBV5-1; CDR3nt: TGCGCCAGCAGCGTAGGGCAGTCCGGTTATGTGAACACTGAAGCTTTCTTT; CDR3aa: CASSVGQSGYVNTEAFF
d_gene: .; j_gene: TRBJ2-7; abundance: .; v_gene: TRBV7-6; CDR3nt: TGTGCCAGCAGCTTAGGTCCGGGACAACCCTACGAGCAGTACTTC; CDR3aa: CASSLGPGQPYEQYF
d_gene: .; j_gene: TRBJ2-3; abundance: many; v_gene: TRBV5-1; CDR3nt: TGTGCCAGCAGTTCCGGACCTACAGATACGCAGTATTTT; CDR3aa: CASSSGPTDTQYF